These 15 T cell receptor beta chains came from one sample sequenced in a study of blood T cell repertoires in COVID-19. TCRdb keeps only in-frame clones here, not all; method: immunoSEQ multiplex PCR. The sample lists around 190,000 clones; 80% to 90% were seen once. Sequencing used peripheral blood. Source of these receptors: a human donor in a cohort sampled during active COVID-19.

This clone was seen a handful of times. The chain employs TRBV28 and TRBJ1-3; D is undetermined. The germline CDR1 and CDR2 sequences are MDHEN and SYDVKM. This CDR3 is built from 16 residues. V lost 6 bases and J lost 0, with 15 bases in between. CDR3 bases: TGTGCCAGCAGCCGCCAGAATTCGTACTCTGGAAACACCATATATTTT. Its translation is CASSRQNSYSGNTIYF.

The V and J genes are TRBV11-2 and TRBJ2-3; D is unresolved. The germline V and J ends were trimmed by 1 base and 6 bases, with 8 bases remaining between them. This CDR3 contains 13 residues. The germline V gene has CDR1 SGHAT and CDR2 FQNNGV. CDR3 region: CASSLGQSDTQYF. CDR3 coding DNA: TGTGCCAGCAGCTTAGGTCAGTCCGATACGCAGTATTTT.

This chain uses TRBV28 with TRBJ2-7; the match to TRBD2 covers 10 bases. The CDR3 has 16 amino acids. V shed 1 base and J 3 bases; nucleotides not matched to a gene: 6. The germline gives CDR1 MDHEN, CDR2 SYDVKM. The CDR3 DNA is TGTGCCAGCAGTTTATTGGTGCCTAGCGGGAGCTACGAGCAGTACTTC. Protein sequence: CASSLLVPSGSYEQYF.

This clone rates as medium-sized (0.01 to 0.1%). The V call is TRBV27, the J call TRBJ1-5; the D gene is possibly TRBD1 (5 bases). Trimming shortened V by 7 bases and J by 1 base, and 11 bases separated the two germline ends. From germline, CDR1 is MNHEY and CDR2 SMNVEV (reference sequence). CDR3 length: 14 residues. The CDR3 region has the DNA TGTGCCAGCAAATCAGGGAGGAGCAATCAGCCCCAGCATTTT. Translated, it gives CASKSGRSNQPQHF.

The chain carries TRBV28 and TRBJ2-1; 12 positions match TRBD2. V lost 7 bases and J lost 7; bases outside the gene matches: 17. This CDR3 has 18 residues. Per the germline V gene, CDR1 is MDHEN and CDR2 is SYDVKM. CDR3 in amino acids: CASTSHRLAGEVSNEQFF. The CDR3, as DNA: TGTGCCAGCACCTCCCACCGACTAGCGGGAGAAGTAAGTAATGAGCAGTTCTTC.

The V and J genes are TRBV5-1 and TRBJ2-1, with 11 bases fitting TRBD2. This CDR3 is 14 amino acids long. The V segment lost 2 bases and the J segment 7 bases; nucleotides outside the gene matches: 2. CDR1 SGHRS and CDR2 YFSETQ come from the germline V gene. The CDR3 DNA sequence: TGCGCCAGCAGCTTCTCTAGCGGGAGGAATGAGCAGTTCTTC. Encoded protein: CASSFSSGRNEQFF.

The rearrangement links TRBV28 to TRBJ1-2; 10 bases map to TRBD1. The CDR3 runs 15 residues. Per germline, CDR1 MDHEN and CDR2 SYDVKM. V shed 4 bases and J 5 bases; nucleotides not matched to a gene: 7. In nucleotides, the CDR3 is TGTGCCAGCAGTTCCCGGGACAGGGGAGAGTATGGCTACACCTTC. Protein sequence: CASSSRDRGEYGYTF.

The chain links TRBV28 to TRBJ1-5; D may be TRBD1 (6 bases). CDR1 and CDR2 (germline): MDHEN, SYDVKM. Trimming removed 11 bases at V and 0 bases at J, with 14 bases between. The CDR3 has 14 residues. The CDR3 sequence is CAGQGRYSNQPQHF. For the CDR3, the DNA is TGTGCCGGGCAGGGGCGATATAGCAATCAGCCCCAGCATTTT.

V and J are TRBV6-1 and TRBJ2-7; 7 nucleotides agree with TRBD2. This CDR3 has 14 residues. V lost 3 bases to trimming and J lost 1 base; unmatched junction nucleotides: 3. The V gene's germline CDR1 is MNHNS and CDR2 SASEGT. The CDR3 DNA is TGTGCCAGCAGTGAGGGGGGGTTGTCCTACGAGCAGTACTTC. Residues: CASSEGGLSYEQYF.

This chain joins TRBV4-2 and TRBJ1-4; D is possibly TRBD1 (5 bases). Germline V gene sequence: CDR1 LGHNA, CDR2 YNFKEQ. The CDR3 has 15 amino acids. Trimming removed 0 bases at V and 6 bases at J, with 11 bases between. CDR3 protein: CASSQDGRVDEKLFF. The CDR3 DNA is TGTGCCAGCAGCCAAGATGGCAGGGTCGATGAAAAACTGTTTTTT.

The J gene is TRBJ2-1, the V gene TRBV28, with no clear D. From germline, CDR1 is MDHEN and CDR2 SYDVKM. This CDR3 is 15 amino acids long. V was shortened by 5 bases and J by 8 bases, with 19 bases between the two germline ends. CDR3 DNA sequence: TGTGCCAGCAGTCGAAGGTCCACGGGTTTCTATGAGCAGTTCTTC. This encodes CASSRRSTGFYEQFF.

The V and J genes are TRBV19 and TRBJ1-1; D gene unclear. This CDR3 has 14 amino acids. V lost 1 base, J lost 5 bases, and 11 bases lay in between. The V gene's germline CDR1 is LNHDA and CDR2 SQIVND (reference sequence). The CDR3 coding sequence is TGTGCCAGTAGTATAGGATTGGTCAGGACTGAAGCTTTCTTT. As protein: CASSIGLVRTEAFF.

This rearrangement joins TRBV4-1 to TRBJ2-1; TRBD2 matches at 9 bases. This CDR3 has 17 residues. Germline V gene sequence: CDR1 MGHRA, CDR2 YSYEKL. J lost 2 bases, V lost 0 bases, and 5 bases had no gene match. CDR3 loop: CASSQDQRGAAYNEQFF. The CDR3 DNA is TGCGCCAGCAGCCAAGATCAGCGGGGGGCTGCCTACAATGAGCAGTTCTTC.

CDR3 DNA sequence: TGTGCCAGCAGGGAGACAGAGCAAGCGATTGAAGCTTTCTTT. Its translation: CASRETEQAIEAFF. The chain is built from TRBV2 and TRBJ1-1, with D possibly matching TRBD1 (5 bases). CDR3 length: 14 amino acids. With 6 bases removed from V and 7 bases from J, the gap between germline ends came to 18 bases. Germline-derived CDR1 and CDR2 are SNHLY and FYNNEI.

This clone was observed many times. The gene calls are TRBV6-5 and TRBJ1-5; 7 positions match TRBD1. The ends lost 2 bases at V and 5 bases at J; junction bases unmatched: 3. The V gene's germline CDR1 is MNHEY and CDR2 SVGAGI. There are 14 residues in the CDR3. The CDR3 nucleotides read TGTGCCAGCAGTTACGAGAGGGGGCATCAGCCCCAGCATTTT. This codes for CASSYERGHQPQHF.